This TCR beta chain was observed in a study of T cells in Graves' hyperthyroidism and ophthalmopathy. Study-level background: Once the initial diagnosis was made, peripheral blood was obtained before any treatment.

V lost 2 bases and J lost 6, with 12 bases in between. Germline V CDR1 and CDR2: MNHEY, SVGEGT. This CDR3 region has 14 residues. Points from the study as a whole: Ophthalmopathy was distinguished from stable hyperthyroidism by 13 V-J signatures. In blood, most of the thyroid clonotypes expanded above 0.001 were also present.

TCR beta CDR3 sequences were amplified from RNA transcripts. Using the HTBI primer set, a first-round RT-PCR was run on the TCR CDR3. TCRdb used MiXCR to reprocess the multiplex PCR reads, holding one entry per CDR3 protein. This repertoire shows hundreds of thousands of distinct CDR3 sequences, around 20% found once; its top ten account for under 35%. Extraction of PBMCs used about 9.2 ml of fresh peripheral blood. About this clonotype itself: Its antigen remains unknown.

This TCR came from a man aged 25-45 years with Graves' ophthalmopathy. The specimen was blood. The rearrangement uses TRBV6-2 or TRBV6-3 and TRBJ2-3, with D perhaps matching TRBD2 (6 bases). CDR3 nucleotides: TGTGCCAGCAGTTACGCGGGGCCCGGCGATACGCAGTATTTT. Protein sequence: CASSYAGPGDTQYF.